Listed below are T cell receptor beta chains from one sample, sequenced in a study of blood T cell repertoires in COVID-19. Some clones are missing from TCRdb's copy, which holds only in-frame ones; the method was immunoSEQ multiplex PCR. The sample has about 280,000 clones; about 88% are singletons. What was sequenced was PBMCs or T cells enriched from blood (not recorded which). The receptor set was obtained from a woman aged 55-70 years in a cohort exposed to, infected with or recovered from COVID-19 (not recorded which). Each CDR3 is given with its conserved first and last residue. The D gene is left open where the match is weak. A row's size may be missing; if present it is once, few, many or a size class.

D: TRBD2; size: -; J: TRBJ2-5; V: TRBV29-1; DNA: TGCAGCGTGGTTAGCGGGACTGAGACCCAGTACTTC; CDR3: CSVVSGTETQYF
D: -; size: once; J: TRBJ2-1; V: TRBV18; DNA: -; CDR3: CASSPLSGQGNNEQFF
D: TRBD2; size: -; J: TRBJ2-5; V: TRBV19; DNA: TGTGCCAGTAGTGTTAGCGGGAGTGGTGGGGAGACCCAGTACTTC; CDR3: CASSVSGSGGETQYF
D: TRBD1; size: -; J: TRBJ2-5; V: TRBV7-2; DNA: TGTGCCAGCAGCCGGGACAGACAAGAGACCCAGTACTTC; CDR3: CASSRDRQETQYF
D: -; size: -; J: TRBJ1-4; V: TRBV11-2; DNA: TGTGCCAGCAGCCCTAGGGGCAGTTTCGAAAAACTGTTTTTT; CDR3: CASSPRGSFEKLFF
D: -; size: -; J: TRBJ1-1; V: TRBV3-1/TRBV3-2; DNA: TGTGCCAGCAGCGCTCAACCGGGGAGAGCTTTCTTT; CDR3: CASSAQPGRAFF
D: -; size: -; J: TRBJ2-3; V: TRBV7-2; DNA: TGTGCCAGCAGCTACCGACATTTCCCTAGCACAGATACGCAGTATTTT; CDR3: CASSYRHFPSTDTQYF
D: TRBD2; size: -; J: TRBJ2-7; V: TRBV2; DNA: TGTGCCAGCAGCGGGACTAGCGGGACTAAGTACTTC; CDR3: CASSGTSGTKYF
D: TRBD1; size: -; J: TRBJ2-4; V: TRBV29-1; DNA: TGCAGCGTCCCTGGACAGGGGACCAAAAACATTCAGTACTTC; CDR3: CSVPGQGTKNIQYF
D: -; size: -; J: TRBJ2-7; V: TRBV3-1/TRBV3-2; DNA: TGTGCCAGCAGCCAAGGGATTTACTACTCCTACGAGCAGTACTTC; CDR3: CASSQGIYYSYEQYF
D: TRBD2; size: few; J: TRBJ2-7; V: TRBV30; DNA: TGTGCCTGGAAACGGACTAGCGGGAGCTACGAGCAGTACTTC; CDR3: CAWKRTSGSYEQYF
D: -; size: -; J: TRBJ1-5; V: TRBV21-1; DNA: TGTGCCAGCAGCAAAGGTACCAGGGAAAGACGTCAGCCCCAGCATTTT; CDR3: CASSKGTRERRQPQHF
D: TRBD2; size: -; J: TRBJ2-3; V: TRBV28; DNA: TGTGCCAGCAGTTTAGCTAGCGGGAGGTCATTTAGCACAGATACGCAGTATTTT; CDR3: CASSLASGRSFSTDTQYF
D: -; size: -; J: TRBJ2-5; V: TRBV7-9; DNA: TGTGCCAGCAGCTTATCGGGTCAGGTGGTAAAGCGGGAGACCCAGTACTTC; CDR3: CASSLSGQVVKRETQYF
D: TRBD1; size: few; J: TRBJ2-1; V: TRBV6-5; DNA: TGTGCCAGCAGTTCGGGACAGCTCCGGGACAATGAGCAGTTCTTC; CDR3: CASSSGQLRDNEQFF
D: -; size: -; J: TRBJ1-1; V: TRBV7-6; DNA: TGTGCCAGCAGCTTAGACTCGAGAACTGAAGCTTTCTTT; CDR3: CASSLDSRTEAFF
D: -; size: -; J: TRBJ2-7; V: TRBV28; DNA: TGTGCCAGCAGTCCTCCTCGGGGGAACGAGCAGTACTTC; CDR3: CASSPPRGNEQYF
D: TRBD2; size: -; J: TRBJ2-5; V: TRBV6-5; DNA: TGTGCCAGCAGTTACGGCGGGGGGCTACAAGAGACCCAGTACTTC; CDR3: CASSYGGGLQETQYF
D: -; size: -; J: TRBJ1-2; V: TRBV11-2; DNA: TGTGCCAGCAGCCTCGGGGGAGGGAACTATGGCTACACCTTC; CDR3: CASSLGGGNYGYTF
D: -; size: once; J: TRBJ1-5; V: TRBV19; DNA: TGTGCCAGTAGTATATCAGGGCCTGACCAGCCCCAGCATTTT; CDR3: CASSISGPDQPQHF
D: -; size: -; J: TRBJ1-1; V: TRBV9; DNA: TGTGCCAGCAGCACCCGGACAGATCCTAACACTGAAGCTTTCTTT; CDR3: CASSTRTDPNTEAFF
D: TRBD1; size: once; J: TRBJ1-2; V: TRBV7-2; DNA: TGTGCCAGCAGCAAGGGGGACAGGGTCGAACGTGGCTACACCTTC; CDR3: CASSKGDRVERGYTF
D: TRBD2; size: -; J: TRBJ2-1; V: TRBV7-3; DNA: TGTGCCAGCAGCTTAACGGGAGGGCTCTATCGCTCCTACAATGAGCAGTTCTTC; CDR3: CASSLTGGLYRSYNEQFF
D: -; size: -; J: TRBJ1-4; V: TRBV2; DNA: TGTGCCACCCAGGGGAAAGAAAAACTGTTTTTT; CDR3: CATQGKEKLFF
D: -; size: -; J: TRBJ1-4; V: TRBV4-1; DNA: TGCGCCAGCAGCCAAGGACAAGCCCCGATTAATGAAAAACTGTTTTTT; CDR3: CASSQGQAPINEKLFF
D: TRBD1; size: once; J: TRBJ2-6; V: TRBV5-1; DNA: TGCGCCAGCAGGCGGACAGGAGGCTCTGGGGCCAACGTCCTGACTTTC; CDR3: CASRRTGGSGANVLTF
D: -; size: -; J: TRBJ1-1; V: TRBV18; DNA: TGTGCCAGCTCTCTGGACTGGAACACTGAAGCTTTCTTT; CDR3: CASSLDWNTEAFF
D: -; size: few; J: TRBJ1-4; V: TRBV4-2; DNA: TGTGCCAGCAGCCAAGCCCACAGTGGTAATGAAAAACTGTTTTTT; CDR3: CASSQAHSGNEKLFF
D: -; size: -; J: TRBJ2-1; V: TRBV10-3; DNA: TGTGCCATCAGTGAGTCGGTCGGGATATGGTACAATGAGCAGTTCTTC; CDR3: CAISESVGIWYNEQFF
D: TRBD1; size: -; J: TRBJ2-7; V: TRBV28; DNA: TGTGCCAGCAGTGGACAGGGTGGGGAGCAGTACTTC; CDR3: CASSGQGGEQYF
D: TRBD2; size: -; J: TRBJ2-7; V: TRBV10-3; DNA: TGTGCCATCAGTGAGCCAGGGACTATTCTTAACGAGCAGTACTTC; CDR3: CAISEPGTILNEQYF
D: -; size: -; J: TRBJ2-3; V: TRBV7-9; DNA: TGTGCCAGCAGGGGGGGTACCGGGCGTAGCACAGATACGCAGTATTTT; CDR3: CASRGGTGRSTDTQYF
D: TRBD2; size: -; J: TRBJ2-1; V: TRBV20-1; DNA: TGCAGTGCTAGTACGCCATGGGGCGGGAGTCGGAATGAGCAGTTCTTC; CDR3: CSASTPWGGSRNEQFF
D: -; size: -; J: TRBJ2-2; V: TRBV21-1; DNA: TGTGCCAGCAGCAACGCGTTGGGACTAGTCGCGAACACCGGGGAGCTGTTTTTT; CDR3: CASSNALGLVANTGELFF
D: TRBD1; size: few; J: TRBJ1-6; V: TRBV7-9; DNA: TGTGCCAGCAGCTCTGGGACAGCTAATTCACCCCTCCACTTT; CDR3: CASSSGTANSPLHF
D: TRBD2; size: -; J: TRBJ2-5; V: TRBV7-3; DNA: TGTGCCAGCAGCTCGGGACTAGCGGGAGACCAAGAGACCCAGTACTTC; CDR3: CASSSGLAGDQETQYF
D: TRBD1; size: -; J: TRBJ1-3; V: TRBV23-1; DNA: TGCGCCAGCAGTGGGACAGGCCCCTCTGGAAACACCATATATTTT; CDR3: CASSGTGPSGNTIYF
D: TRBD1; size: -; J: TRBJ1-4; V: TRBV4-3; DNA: TGCGCCAGTTCACGGGACAGAAATGAAAAACTGTTTTTT; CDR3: CASSRDRNEKLFF
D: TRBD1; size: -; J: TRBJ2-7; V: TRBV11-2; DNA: TGTGCCAGCAGGTACTCGGGACAGGGTCGGGAGCAGTACTTC; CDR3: CASRYSGQGREQYF
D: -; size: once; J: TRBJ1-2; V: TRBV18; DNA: TGTGCCAGCTCACCTTCCGGGGTCGGCTATGGCTACACCTTC; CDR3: CASSPSGVGYGYTF
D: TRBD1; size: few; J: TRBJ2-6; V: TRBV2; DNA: TGTGCCAGAGACAGGGACCGTGTCTCTGGGGCCAACGTCCTGACTTTC; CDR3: CARDRDRVSGANVLTF
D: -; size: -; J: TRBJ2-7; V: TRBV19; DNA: TGTGCCAGTAGTATGGGGCCGGTGAATTCCTACGAGCAGTACTTC; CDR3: CASSMGPVNSYEQYF
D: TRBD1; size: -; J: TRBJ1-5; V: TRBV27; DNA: TGTGCCAGCAGTTTCGGGACAGGCCGCAATCAGCCCCAGCATTTT; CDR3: CASSFGTGRNQPQHF
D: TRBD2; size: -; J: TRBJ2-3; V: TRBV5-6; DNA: TGTGCCAGCAGCGGGAGACTAGCGGGCACAGATACGCAGTATTTT; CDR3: CASSGRLAGTDTQYF
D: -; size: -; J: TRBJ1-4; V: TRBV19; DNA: TGTGCCAGTAGTATAGTCAGTGCAACTAATGAAAAACTGTTTTTT; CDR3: CASSIVSATNEKLFF